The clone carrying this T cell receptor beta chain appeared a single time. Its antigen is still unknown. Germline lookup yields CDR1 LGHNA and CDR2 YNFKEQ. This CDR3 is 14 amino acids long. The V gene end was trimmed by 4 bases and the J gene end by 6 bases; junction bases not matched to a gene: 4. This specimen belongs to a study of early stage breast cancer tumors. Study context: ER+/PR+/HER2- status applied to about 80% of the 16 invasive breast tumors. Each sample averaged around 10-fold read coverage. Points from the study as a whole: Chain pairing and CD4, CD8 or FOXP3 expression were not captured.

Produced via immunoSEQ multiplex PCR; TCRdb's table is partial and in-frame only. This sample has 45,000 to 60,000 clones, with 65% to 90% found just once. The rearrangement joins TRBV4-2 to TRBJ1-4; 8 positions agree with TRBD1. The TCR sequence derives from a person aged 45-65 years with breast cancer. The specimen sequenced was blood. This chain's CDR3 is CASSPTGGYEKLFF. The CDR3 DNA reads TGTGCCAGCAGCCCCACAGGGGGGTATGAAAAACTGTTTTTT.